A single sample gave rise to the 24 T cell receptor beta chains below, sequenced in a study of blood T cell repertoires in COVID-19. Only in-frame clones appear in the TCRdb table, and some are missing; sequencing was by immunoSEQ multiplex PCR. The table has approximately 130,000 clones, approximately 90% seen once. Specimen: peripheral blood. Source of these receptors: a man aged 45-65 years with acute or convalescent COVID-19.

The chain recombines TRBV10-3 with TRBJ2-7; TRBD1 matches 8 bases. V lost 11 bases and J lost 5; bases outside the gene matches: 5. CDR3 length: 11 amino acids. Germline V gives CDR1 ENHRY, CDR2 SYGVKD. Here the CDR3 DNA reads TGTGCCGCGACAGGGGAGAACGAGCAGTACTTC. It yields the protein CAATGENEQYF.

The chain combines TRBV9 with TRBJ2-2; D not resolved. Germline CDR1 reads SGDLS; CDR2 reads YYNGEE. With 2 bases removed from V and 2 bases from J, the gap between germline ends came to 7 bases. This CDR3 is 14 amino acids long. The CDR3, as DNA: TGTGCCAGCAGCGTTCTATTAAACACCGGGGAGCTGTTTTTT. Residues: CASSVLLNTGELFF.

The chain recombines TRBV5-1 with TRBJ1-2; possible D gene TRBD1, 6 bases. This CDR3 spans 13 amino acids. V shed 2 bases and J shed 2 bases, with 7 bases lying between them. Germline CDR1 is SGHRS and CDR2 is YFSETQ. CDR3 region: CASSLGQNYGYTF. DNA for the CDR3: TGCGCCAGCAGCTTAGGACAGAACTATGGCTACACCTTC. Drawing the rest from reference TRBV5-1 and TRBJ1-2, the complete variable domain is KAGVTQTPRYLIKTRGQQVTLSCSPISGHRSVSWYQQTPGQGLQFLFEYFSETQRNKGNFPGRFSGRQFSNSRSEMNVSTLELGDSALYLCASSLGQNYGYTFGSGTRLTVV.

The chain employs TRBV25-1 and TRBJ2-7; possible D gene TRBD1, 6 bases. The V and J ends lost 4 bases and 3 bases respectively, with 10 bases between them. CDR3 length: 13 amino acids. From germline, CDR1 is MGHDK and CDR2 SYGVNS. CDR3 nucleotides: TGTGCCAGCAGTGGGACAGAGGGCTACGAGCAGTACTTC. Its translation is CASSGTEGYEQYF.

The chain links TRBV9 to TRBJ2-1, with a weak D call TRBD2 (7 bases). The germline gives CDR1 SGDLS, CDR2 YYNGEE. Deletions cut 4 bases from V and 6 bases from J, with 20 bases between. This CDR3 has 16 amino acids. In DNA form, the CDR3 reads TGTGCCAGCAGCCCCCGGGGGGCGGGAGAAAGCAATGAGCAGTTCTTC. This gives the protein CASSPRGAGESNEQFF.

This chain connects TRBV6-5 to TRBJ2-5; 11 bases fit TRBD1. Germline CDR1 reads MNHEY; CDR2 reads SVGAGI. Trimming removed 2 bases from V and 5 bases from J; junction bases left unmatched: 7. The CDR3 sequence is 16 residues long. The DNA of the CDR3 is TGTGCCAGCAGTTACGGCCGGACAGGGGGCGGTGAGACCCAGTACTTC. Translating it yields CASSYGRTGGGETQYF.

The chain combines TRBV10-2 with TRBJ2-3, with TRBD2 matching over 9 bases. The CDR3 runs to 16 residues. Germline assignment: CDR1 WSHSY and CDR2 SAAADI. J lost 8 bases, V lost 2 bases, and 11 bases had no gene match. The CDR3 loop is CASSETSGPPQATQYF. In DNA, the CDR3 is TGCGCCAGCAGTGAGACTAGCGGGCCCCCTCAGGCTACGCAGTATTTT.

This chain joins TRBV18 and TRBJ2-4, with a possible D match to TRBD1 (5 bases). CDR3 length equals 14 residues. Germline CDR1 reads KGHSH; CDR2 reads LQKENI. The V end lost 2 bases, the J end lost 6 bases, and 11 bases lay between the germline ends. The CDR3 loop reads CASSPSNQGNIQYF. In nucleotides, the CDR3 is TGTGCCAGCTCACCAAGTAACCAGGGAAACATTCAGTACTTC.

CDR3 sequence reads: CASSLGTGTGELFF. The CDR3 DNA reads TGCGCCAGCAGCTTAGGGACAGGGACCGGGGAGCTGTTTTTT. This chain joins TRBV5-1 and TRBJ2-2; 9 nucleotides align to TRBD1. Germline V gene sequence: CDR1 SGHRS, CDR2 YFSETQ. The CDR3 runs 14 residues. J gave up 5 bases and V 2 bases, and 1 base lay outside the gene matches.

The gene calls are TRBV6-5 and TRBJ2-5; 8 bases agree with TRBD1. Germline trimming cut 0 bases from V and 5 bases from J; bases unmatched to any gene: 8. From germline, CDR1 is MNHEY and CDR2 SVGAGI. CDR3 length: 16 amino acids. The CDR3 bases are TGTGCCAGCAGTTACTCTTTCCCAGGGGGCGGGGAGACCCAGTACTTC. Protein: CASSYSFPGGGETQYF.

A word on this clone: The same CDR3 is also encoded by other DNA sequences in this sample. The chain couples TRBV18 to TRBJ2-7; 8 nucleotides match TRBD1. Germline V gene data show CDR1 as KGHSH and CDR2 as LQKENI. Losses at the gene ends were 3 bases for V and 5 bases for J; bases not matched to a gene: 6. There are 14 residues in the CDR3. CDR3: CASSPQGAKNEQYF. The CDR3 nucleotides read TGTGCCAGCTCACCCCAGGGGGCGAAAAACGAGCAGTACTTC.

In the case of this clone: Different DNA sequences within this sample yield the same CDR3. V and J are TRBV18 and TRBJ2-3; perhaps TRBD2 as D (6 bases). Deletions cut 6 bases from V and 4 bases from J, with 8 bases between. The CDR3 is 12 amino acids. Germline CDR1 reads KGHSH; CDR2 reads LQKENI. The CDR3 protein is CASSPGADTQYF. Written as DNA, the CDR3 is TGTGCCAGCTCTCCGGGAGCAGATACGCAGTATTTT.

The rearrangement links TRBV7-9 to TRBJ1-1, with a weak D call TRBD1 (6 bases). Deletions cut 5 bases from V and 1 base from J, with 8 bases between. The CDR3 runs 13 residues. Germline V gives CDR1 SEHNR, CDR2 FQNEAQ (reference sequence). The CDR3 region is CASSRTANTEAFF. CDR3 sequence (DNA): TGTGCCAGCAGCCGGACAGCGAACACTGAAGCTTTCTTT.

V usage is TRBV5-1 and J usage is TRBJ1-1; 9 nucleotides align to TRBD1. The trim removed 2 bases at V and 3 bases at J, leaving 2 bases unmatched. The CDR3 consists of 14 residues. Germline lookup yields CDR1 SGHRS and CDR2 YFSETQ. The CDR3 DNA reads TGCGCCAGCAGCTTCCGGGACAGGGACACTGAAGCTTTCTTT. Translating it yields CASSFRDRDTEAFF. Supplemented by reference TRBV5-1 and TRBJ1-1, the full variable domain reads KAGVTQTPRYLIKTRGQQVTLSCSPISGHRSVSWYQQTPGQGLQFLFEYFSETQRNKGNFPGRFSGRQFSNSRSEMNVSTLELGDSALYLCASSFRDRDTEAFFGQGTRLTVV.

This sequence joins TRBV6-4 and TRBJ2-2; 12 nucleotides agree with TRBD1. Germline V gene lookup returns CDR1 MRHNA and CDR2 SNTAGT. Unmatched junction bases numbered 5, after V lost 5 bases and J lost 4 bases. CDR3 length: 16 amino acids. The CDR3: CASSSLGQGATGELFF. The CDR3 nucleotides read TGTGCCAGCAGTTCTTTGGGACAGGGGGCCACCGGGGAGCTGTTTTTT.

Details on this clone: The junction differs from germline at one of its ends, possibly a read error. The genes are TRBV19 and TRBJ1-4; perhaps TRBD1 as D (5 bases). The CDR3 length is 15 residues. Germline CDR1 and CDR2: LNHDA and SQIVND (reference sequence). CDR3 bases: TGTGCCACCAAGAATAAAGAGGGGACTACTGAAAAACTGTTTTTT. Amino acids: CATKNKEGTTEKLFF.

This clone was counted a few times. The J gene is TRBJ1-5, the V gene TRBV10-1, with TRBD1 as a possible D gene (6 bases). This CDR3 is built from 16 residues. In germline, CDR1 is WNHNN, CDR2 SYGVQD (reference sequence). Trimming took 0 bases from V and 5 from J, leaving 14 bases between them. CDR3: CASSESCRGYDQPQHF. CDR3 coding DNA: TGCGCCAGCAGTGAGTCTTGCAGGGGTTACGATCAGCCCCAGCATTTT.

This chain links TRBV30 with TRBJ2-3; D possibly corresponds to TRBD2 (6 bases). The germline V and J ends were trimmed by 0 bases and 5 bases, with 12 bases remaining between them. CDR1 and CDR2 (germline): GTSNPN, SVGIG (reference sequence). The CDR3 length is 14 residues. Here the CDR3 reads CAWSVGGPQDTQYF. CDR3 nucleotide sequence: TGTGCCTGGAGTGTAGGAGGGCCCCAAGATACGCAGTATTTT.

The V and J genes are TRBV5-1 and TRBJ2-5, with D tentatively TRBD1 (5 bases). The V gene lost 5 bases and the J gene lost 3 bases, with 14 bases spanning the gap. CDR1 and CDR2 (germline): SGHRS, YFSETQ. The CDR3 spans 14 residues. Written as DNA, the CDR3 is TGCGCCAGCAGGCCCCAGGGTGCTAAAGAGACCCAGTACTTC. This gives the protein CASRPQGAKETQYF.

This clone occurred once. The chain is built from TRBV4-1 and TRBJ2-4, with 7 nucleotides matching TRBD1. The ends lost 3 bases at V and 0 bases at J; junction bases unmatched: 11. The length of the CDR3 is 18 residues. Germline-derived CDR1 and CDR2 are MGHRA and YSYEKL. CDR3 sequence reads: CASSQPRTGDLAKNIQYF. The CDR3, as DNA: TGCGCCAGCAGCCAGCCACGGACAGGAGATTTAGCCAAAAACATTCAGTACTTC.

The V and J genes are TRBV3-1 (or the pseudogene TRBV3-2) and TRBJ1-1, with D perhaps matching TRBD1 (6 bases). V lost 7 bases to trimming and J lost 5 bases, with 17 bases between them. This CDR3 is built from 14 residues. Germline lookup yields CDR1 LGHDT and CDR2 YNNKEL (reference sequence). As DNA, the CDR3 is TGTGCCAGCACCCTGGACACAAGGGGGACTGAAGCTTTCTTT. This sequence encodes CASTLDTRGTEAFF.

The chain has TRBV9 and TRBJ1-4, with 8 bases lining up with TRBD1. V trimming: 4 bases; J trimming: 7 bases; junction bases outside the gene matches: 9. CDR1 is SGDLS, CDR2 YYNGEE, per germline. The CDR3 is 15 amino acids. The CDR3 protein is CASSLSQGAVEKLFF. CDR3 coding DNA: TGTGCCAGCAGCCTCAGTCAGGGGGCGGTTGAAAAACTGTTTTTT. Combining the CDR3 with reference TRBV9 and TRBJ1-4 gives the whole variable domain DSGVTQTPKHLITATGQRVTLRCSPRSGDLSVYWYQQSLDQGLQFLIQYYNGEERAKGNILERFSAQQFPDLHSELNLSSLELGDSALYFCASSLSQGAVEKLFFGSGTQLSVL.

V is TRBV23-1 and J is TRBJ2-7; no clear D. TRBV23-1 carries the ORF label, with uncertain function. Trimming removed 2 bases at V and 2 bases at J, with 7 bases between. CDR3 length equals 13 residues. The CDR3 coding sequence is TGCGCCAGCAGTCAACTATATCCCTACGAGCAGTACTTC. Translated: CASSQLYPYEQYF.

The rearrangement joins TRBV7-9 to TRBJ2-1; TRBD2 agrees at 14 bases. This CDR3 contains 16 residues. Germline V gene lookup returns CDR1 SEHNR and CDR2 FQNEAQ (reference sequence). The J segment lost 7 bases and the V segment lost 1 base, leaving 3 bases of the junction unmatched. The CDR3 reads CASSLGLAGGFNEQFF. CDR3 bases: TGTGCCAGCAGCTTAGGACTAGCGGGAGGGTTTAATGAGCAGTTCTTC.